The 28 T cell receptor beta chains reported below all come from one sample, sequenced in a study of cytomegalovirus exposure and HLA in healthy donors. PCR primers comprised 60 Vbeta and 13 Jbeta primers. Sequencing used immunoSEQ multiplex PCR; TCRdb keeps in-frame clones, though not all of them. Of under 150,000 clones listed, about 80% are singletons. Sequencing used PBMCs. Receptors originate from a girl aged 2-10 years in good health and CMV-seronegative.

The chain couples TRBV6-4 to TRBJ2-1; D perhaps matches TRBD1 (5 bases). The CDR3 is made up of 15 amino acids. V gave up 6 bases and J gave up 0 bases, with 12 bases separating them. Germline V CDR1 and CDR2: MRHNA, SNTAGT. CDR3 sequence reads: CASSPQADSYNEQFF. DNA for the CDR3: TGTGCCAGCAGCCCACAGGCGGACTCCTACAATGAGCAGTTCTTC.

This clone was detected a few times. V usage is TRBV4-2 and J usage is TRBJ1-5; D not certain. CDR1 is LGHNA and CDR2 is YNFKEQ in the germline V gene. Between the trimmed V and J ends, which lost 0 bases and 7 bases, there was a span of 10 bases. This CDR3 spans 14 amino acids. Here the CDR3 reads CASSQDRGQQPQHF. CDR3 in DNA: TGTGCCAGCAGCCAAGATAGAGGGCAGCAGCCCCAGCATTTT.

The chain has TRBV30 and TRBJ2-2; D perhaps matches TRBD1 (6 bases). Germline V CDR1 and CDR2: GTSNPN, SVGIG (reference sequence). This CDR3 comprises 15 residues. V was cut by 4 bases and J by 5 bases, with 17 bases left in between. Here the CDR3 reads CAWTKNRVRTGELFF. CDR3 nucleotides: TGTGCCTGGACAAAGAACAGGGTCAGGACCGGGGAGCTGTTTTTT.

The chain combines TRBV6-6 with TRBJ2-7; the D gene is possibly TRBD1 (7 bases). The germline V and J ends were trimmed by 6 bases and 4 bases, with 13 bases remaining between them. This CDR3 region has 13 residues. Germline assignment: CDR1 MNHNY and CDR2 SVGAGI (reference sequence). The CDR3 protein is CASRQGGGYEQYF. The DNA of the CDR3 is TGTGCCAGCAGGCAGGGGGGAGGTTACGAGCAGTACTTC.

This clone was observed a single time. CDR3 loop: CASSLGRPRGVGTEAFF. Written as DNA, the CDR3 is TGTGCCAGCAGCTTAGGTCGACCTCGGGGGGTAGGAACTGAAGCTTTCTTT. The rearrangement joins TRBV11-3 to TRBJ1-1; possibly TRBD1 for D (5 bases). The V end lost 1 base, the J end lost 5 bases, and 20 bases lay between the germline ends. The CDR3 consists of 17 residues. The germline gives CDR1 SGHNT, CDR2 YENEEA.

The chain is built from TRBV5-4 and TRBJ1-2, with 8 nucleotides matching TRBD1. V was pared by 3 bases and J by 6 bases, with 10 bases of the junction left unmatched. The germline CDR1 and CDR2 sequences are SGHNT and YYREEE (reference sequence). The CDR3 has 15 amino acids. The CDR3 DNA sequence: TGTGCCAGCAGCTATTTGGACAGGGAGCTTGATGGCTACACCTTC. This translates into CASSYLDRELDGYTF. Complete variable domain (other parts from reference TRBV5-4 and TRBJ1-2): ETGVTQSPTHLIKTRGQQVTLRCSSQSGHNTVSWYQQALGQGPQFIFQYYREEENGRGNFPPRFSGLQFPNYSSELNVNALELDDSALYLCASSYLDRELDGYTFGSGTRLTVV.

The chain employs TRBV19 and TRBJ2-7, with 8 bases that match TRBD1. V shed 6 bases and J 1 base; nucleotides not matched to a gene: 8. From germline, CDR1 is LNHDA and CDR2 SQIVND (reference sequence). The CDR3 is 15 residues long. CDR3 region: CASRETGTGSYEQYF. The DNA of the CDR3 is TGTGCCAGTAGGGAGACCGGGACAGGTTCCTACGAGCAGTACTTC. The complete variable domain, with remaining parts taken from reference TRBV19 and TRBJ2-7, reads DGGITQSPKYLFRKEGQNVTLSCEQNLNHDAMYWYRQDPGQGLRLIYYSQIVNDFQKGDIAEGYSVSREKKESFPLTVTSAQKNPTAFYLCASRETGTGSYEQYFGPGTRLTVT.

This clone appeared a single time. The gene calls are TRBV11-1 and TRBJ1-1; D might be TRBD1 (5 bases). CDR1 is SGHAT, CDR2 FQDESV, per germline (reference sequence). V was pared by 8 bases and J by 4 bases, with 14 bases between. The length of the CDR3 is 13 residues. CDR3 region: CASSPPGLTEAFF. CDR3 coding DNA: TGTGCCAGCTCACCCCCAGGGCTCACTGAAGCTTTCTTT.

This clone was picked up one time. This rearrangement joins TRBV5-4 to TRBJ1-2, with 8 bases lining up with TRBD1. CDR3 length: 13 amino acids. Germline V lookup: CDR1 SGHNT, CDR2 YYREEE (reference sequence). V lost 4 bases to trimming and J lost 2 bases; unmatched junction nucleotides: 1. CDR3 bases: TGTGCCAGCAGCCCAGGGGGCAACTATGGCTACACCTTC. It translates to CASSPGGNYGYTF.

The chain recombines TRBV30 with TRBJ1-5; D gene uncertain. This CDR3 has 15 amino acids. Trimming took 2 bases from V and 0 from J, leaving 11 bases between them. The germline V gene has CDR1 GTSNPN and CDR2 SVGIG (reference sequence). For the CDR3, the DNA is TGTGCCTGGAGTTTGGCGGATTATAGCAATCAGCCCCAGCATTTT. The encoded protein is CAWSLADYSNQPQHF.

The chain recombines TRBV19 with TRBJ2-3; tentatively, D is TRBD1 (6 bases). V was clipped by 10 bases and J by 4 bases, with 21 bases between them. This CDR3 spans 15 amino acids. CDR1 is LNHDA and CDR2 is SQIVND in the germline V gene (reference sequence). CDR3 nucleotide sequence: TGTGCCACGAAACAGGGTCGGCTAGCCGCAGATACGCAGTATTTT. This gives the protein CATKQGRLAADTQYF.

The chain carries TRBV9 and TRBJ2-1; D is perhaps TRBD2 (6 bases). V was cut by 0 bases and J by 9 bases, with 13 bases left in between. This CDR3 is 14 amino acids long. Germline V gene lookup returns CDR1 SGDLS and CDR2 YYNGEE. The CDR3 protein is CASSVGREVSEQFF. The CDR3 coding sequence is TGTGCCAGCAGCGTAGGTAGGGAGGTTAGTGAGCAGTTCTTC.

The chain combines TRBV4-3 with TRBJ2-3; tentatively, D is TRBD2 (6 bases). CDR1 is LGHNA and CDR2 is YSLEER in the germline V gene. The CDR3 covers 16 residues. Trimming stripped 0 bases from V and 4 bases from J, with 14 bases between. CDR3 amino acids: CASSQDTAGSADTQYF. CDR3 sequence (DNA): TGCGCCAGCAGCCAAGATACGGCGGGGAGCGCAGATACGCAGTATTTT.

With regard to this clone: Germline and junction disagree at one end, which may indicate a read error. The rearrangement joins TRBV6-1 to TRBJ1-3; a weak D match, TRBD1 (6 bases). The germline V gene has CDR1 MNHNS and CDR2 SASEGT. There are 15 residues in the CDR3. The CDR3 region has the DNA TGTGCCAGCGGTGAGGGCGGGGGCCGCGGAAACACCATATATTTT. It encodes CASGEGGGRGNTIYF.

The CDR3 region is CASSIGGRYEQYF. Here the CDR3 DNA reads TGTGCCAGCTCCATAGGAGGACGGTACGAGCAGTACTTC. The chain carries TRBV5-4 and TRBJ2-7, with D maybe TRBD2 (5 bases). Germline CDR1 and CDR2: SGHNT and YYREEE (reference sequence). The V end lost 7 bases, the J end lost 4 bases, and 15 bases lay between the germline ends. This CDR3 is built from 13 residues.

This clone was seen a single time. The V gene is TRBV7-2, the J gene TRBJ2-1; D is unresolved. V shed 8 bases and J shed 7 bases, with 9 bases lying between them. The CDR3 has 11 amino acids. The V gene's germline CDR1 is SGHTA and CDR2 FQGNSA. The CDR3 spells CASGRLNEQFF. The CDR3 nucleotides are TGTGCCAGCGGGCGATTAAATGAGCAGTTCTTC.

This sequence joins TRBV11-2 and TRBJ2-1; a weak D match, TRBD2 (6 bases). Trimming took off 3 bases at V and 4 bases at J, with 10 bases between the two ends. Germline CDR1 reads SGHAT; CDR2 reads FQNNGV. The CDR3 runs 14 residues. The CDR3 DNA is TGTGCCAGCAGCTTCGAGACTAGGTACAATGAGCAGTTCTTC. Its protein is CASSFETRYNEQFF.

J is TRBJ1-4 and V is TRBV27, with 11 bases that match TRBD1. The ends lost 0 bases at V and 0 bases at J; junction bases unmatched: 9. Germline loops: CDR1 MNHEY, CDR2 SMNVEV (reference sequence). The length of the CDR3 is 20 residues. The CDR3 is CASSLSWTGGAGATNEKLFF. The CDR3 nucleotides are TGTGCCAGCAGTTTATCCTGGACAGGGGGCGCCGGGGCAACTAATGAAAAACTGTTTTTT.

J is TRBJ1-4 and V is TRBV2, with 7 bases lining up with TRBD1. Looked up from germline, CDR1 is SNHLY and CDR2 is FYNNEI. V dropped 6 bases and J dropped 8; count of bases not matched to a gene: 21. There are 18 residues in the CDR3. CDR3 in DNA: TGTGCCAGCAGGCCTCCACCATTTGACAGGGACTTCAAGGAAAAACTGTTTTTT. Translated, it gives CASRPPPFDRDFKEKLFF.

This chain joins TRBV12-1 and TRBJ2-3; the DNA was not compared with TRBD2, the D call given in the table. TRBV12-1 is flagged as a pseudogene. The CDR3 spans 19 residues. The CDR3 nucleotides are TGTGCCAGCAGCCCCTGGACTAGCGCCCGCGAAGACCGCACAGATACGCAGTATTTT. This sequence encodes CASSPWTSAREDRTDTQYF.

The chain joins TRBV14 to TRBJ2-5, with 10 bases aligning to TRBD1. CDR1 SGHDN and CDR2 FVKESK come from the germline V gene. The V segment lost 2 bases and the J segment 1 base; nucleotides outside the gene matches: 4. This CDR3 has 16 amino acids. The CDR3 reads CASSQWDRGRQETQYF. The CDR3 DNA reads TGTGCCAGCAGCCAATGGGACAGGGGACGCCAAGAGACCCAGTACTTC.

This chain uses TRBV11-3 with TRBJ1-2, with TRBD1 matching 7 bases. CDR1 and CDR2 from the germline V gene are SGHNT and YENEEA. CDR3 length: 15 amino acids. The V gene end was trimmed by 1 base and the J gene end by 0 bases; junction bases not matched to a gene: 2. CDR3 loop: CASSLVTGTNYGYTF. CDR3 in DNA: TGTGCCAGCAGCTTAGTGACAGGGACTAACTATGGCTACACCTTC.

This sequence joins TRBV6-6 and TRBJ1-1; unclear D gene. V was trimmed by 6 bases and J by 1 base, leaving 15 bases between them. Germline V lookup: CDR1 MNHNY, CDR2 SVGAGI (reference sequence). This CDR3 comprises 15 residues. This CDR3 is CASRQAESGNTEAFF. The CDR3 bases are TGTGCCAGCAGGCAGGCTGAGTCAGGGAACACTGAAGCTTTCTTT.

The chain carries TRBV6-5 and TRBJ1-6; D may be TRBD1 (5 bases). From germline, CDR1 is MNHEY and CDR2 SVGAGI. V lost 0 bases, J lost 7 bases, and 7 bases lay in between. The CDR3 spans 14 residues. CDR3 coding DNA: TGTGCCAGCAGTTACTCGCAGGGAAATTCACCCCTCCACTTT. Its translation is CASSYSQGNSPLHF.

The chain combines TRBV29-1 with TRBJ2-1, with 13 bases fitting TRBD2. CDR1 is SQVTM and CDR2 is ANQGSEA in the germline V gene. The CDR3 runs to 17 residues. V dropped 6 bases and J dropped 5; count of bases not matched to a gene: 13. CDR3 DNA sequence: TGCAGCGTCTCCGGGACTAGCGGGGAGCCGAGACACAATGAGCAGTTCTTC. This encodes CSVSGTSGEPRHNEQFF.

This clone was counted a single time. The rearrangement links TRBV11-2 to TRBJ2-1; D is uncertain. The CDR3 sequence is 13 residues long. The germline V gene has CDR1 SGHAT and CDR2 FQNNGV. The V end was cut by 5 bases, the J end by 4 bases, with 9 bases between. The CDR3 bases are TGTGCCAGCAGCCTGATGCAGTACAATGAGCAGTTCTTC. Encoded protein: CASSLMQYNEQFF.

CDR3 nucleotides: TGTGCCAGCAGCTCGGTAGCGGGAGGCTACAATGAGCAGTTCTTC. Translated, it gives CASSSVAGGYNEQFF. V usage is TRBV7-3 and J usage is TRBJ2-1; 10 nucleotides align to TRBD2. The CDR3 totals 15 residues. Germline V gene lookup returns CDR1 SGHTA and CDR2 FQGTGA. Unmatched junction bases numbered 3, after V lost 4 bases and J lost 3 bases.

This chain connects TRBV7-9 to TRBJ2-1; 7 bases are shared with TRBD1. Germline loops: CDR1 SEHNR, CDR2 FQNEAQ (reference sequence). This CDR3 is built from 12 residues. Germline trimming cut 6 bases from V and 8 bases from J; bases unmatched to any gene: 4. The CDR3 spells CASSSTGDEQFF. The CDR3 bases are TGTGCCAGCAGTTCTACAGGGGATGAGCAGTTCTTC.